This is a list of T cell receptor beta chains from one sample in a study of blood T cell repertoires in COVID-19. Measured with immunoSEQ multiplex PCR; TCRdb has only the in-frame clones, and not every one. The sample lists more than 20,000 clones; 86% were seen once. Material for sequencing was peripheral blood. The receptors derive from a human donor with active COVID-19. The donor label of this sample is uncertain. Each CDR3 is given with its conserved first and last residue. The D gene is left open where the match is weak. Not every row has a clone size; where given, it reads once, few, many or a size class.

TGTGCCAGCAGTTCGTCCGGGGTCTCCAGCTACGAGCAGTACTTC,CASSSSGVSSYEQYF,TRBV28,TRBJ2-7,-,-
TGTGCCAGCAGCATCGGAGGGCCGACCTACAATGAGCAGTTCTTC,CASSIGGPTYNEQFF,TRBV5-8,TRBJ2-1,-,-
TGTGCCAGCAGCCCGGGGGCGGGGGCCACAGATACGCAGTATTTT,CASSPGAGATDTQYF,TRBV7-9,TRBJ2-3,-,-
TGTGCCAGCAGCTTGTGGGGGACAGGATTTCGGGAGCAGTTCTTC,CASSLWGTGFREQFF,TRBV5-6,TRBJ2-1,TRBD1,-
TGTGCCAGCAGCCCACGGCGAGGGTTAGCGGGGGGGCTTTCGCAGTTCTTC,CASSPRRGLAGGLSQFF,TRBV3-1/TRBV3-2,TRBJ2-1,TRBD2,-
TGTGCCACCCGACTAGCGGGAGGGTACAATGAGCAGTTCTTC,CATRLAGGYNEQFF,TRBV15,TRBJ2-1,TRBD2,-
TGTGCCAGCAGTGGCCTGACAGGCGGCTACACCTTC,CASSGLTGGYTF,TRBV25-1,TRBJ1-2,-,-
TGTGCCAGCAGCTCCAGGGTGACTAGCACAGATACGCAGTATTTT,CASSSRVTSTDTQYF,TRBV3-1/TRBV3-2,TRBJ2-3,-,-
TGTGCCAGCAGTTTCGAAACCGGGACAGGGCTTGAAAAACTGTTTTTT,CASSFETGTGLEKLFF,TRBV27,TRBJ1-4,TRBD1,-
TGTGCCAGCTCACCACCGCAGGGGAGAGGGAACGAGCAGTACTTC,CASSPPQGRGNEQYF,TRBV18,TRBJ2-7,-,-
TGTGCCTGCCCGGGACAGCGGACCTACGAGCAGTACTTC,CACPGQRTYEQYF,TRBV30,TRBJ2-7,TRBD1,once
TGTGCCAGCAGCTTGGGAGGGTCAGATACGCAGTATTTT,CASSLGGSDTQYF,TRBV7-3,TRBJ2-3,TRBD2,-
TGTGCCAGCAGCTTTTTGGCGCTAGACGGCTACACCTTC,CASSFLALDGYTF,TRBV7-2,TRBJ1-2,-,-
TGTGCCTGGAGTGTAGGGCCAGGGGAAGAGACCCAGTACTTC,CAWSVGPGEETQYF,TRBV30,TRBJ2-5,-,once
TGTGCCAGCACAGGTACCTCCTACGAGCAGTACTTC,CASTGTSYEQYF,TRBV2,TRBJ2-7,-,-
TGTGCCAGCAGTCGGACGAACAGGGGGCTATCTAGCAATCAGCCCCAGCATTTT,CASSRTNRGLSSNQPQHF,TRBV6-6,TRBJ1-5,TRBD1,-
TGTGCCAGCAGTGTGGAGCAAGAGACCCAGTACTTC,CASSVEQETQYF,TRBV2,TRBJ2-5,-,-
TGTGCCACCAGTGAAACCGGTCGAGATCAGCCCCAGCATTTT,CATSETGRDQPQHF,TRBV24-1,TRBJ1-5,-,-
TGCGCCAGCAGCCAAGTACTGGCGGAATACGAGCAGTACTTC,CASSQVLAEYEQYF,TRBV4-1,TRBJ2-7,-,-
TGTGCCAGCAGCGTCCTAGCGGGGGGACAAGAGACCCAGTACTTC,CASSVLAGGQETQYF,TRBV9,TRBJ2-5,TRBD2,-
TGTGCCAGTCAAAGTCGTCCCCAGGGGGGTATTCAGCCCCAGCATTTT,CASQSRPQGGIQPQHF,TRBV19,TRBJ1-5,TRBD1,-
TGTGCCAGCAGCCGGTTTGGTGCGTATAATTCACCCCTCCACTTT,CASSRFGAYNSPLHF,TRBV14,TRBJ1-6,-,-
TGTGCCAGCAGCGCACACCCTGGGACTAGCGGGTACCTCGGGACCCAGTACTTC,CASSAHPGTSGYLGTQYF,TRBV7-9,TRBJ2-5,TRBD2,-
TGTGCCAGCAGCTCTGGGGCTAGACCTACGGAGCAGTACTTC,CASSSGARPTEQYF,TRBV7-2,TRBJ2-7,-,-
TGTGCCAGCAGCCAGAGACGGGGACTTAGCGAGACCCAGTACTTC,CASSQRRGLSETQYF,TRBV7-8,TRBJ2-5,-,-